A single count supports the clone carrying this T cell receptor beta chain. This sample was included in a study of long-term antiretroviral therapy in people with HIV. Sequencing used immunoSEQ v3.0 at survey level. Assay used: immunoSEQ multiplex PCR; TCRdb lists only in-frame clones, some missing. The table lists more than 20,000 clones, about 82% of them singletons. Per germline, CDR1 LGHNA and CDR2 YSLEER. Trimming left V 8 bases short and J 9 bases short, with 19 bases between. CDR3 length equals 14 residues. The receptor was isolated from a man aged 60 to 69 with HIV. The chain employs TRBV4-3 and TRBJ1-4; D remains ambiguous. Sample: unsorted PBMCs, taken 1.3 years after starting antiretroviral therapy. CDR3 coding DNA: TGCGCCAGCGGCGCGGCGGGCCCTAACAAAAAACTGTTTTTT. This gives the protein CASGAAGPNKKLFF.